The sequence of this T cell receptor beta chain was determined in a study of vaccination effects on CD4 cells after COVID-19. Notes on the study in general: In the late period after vaccination, infection- and vaccine-induced clones contracted markedly. Of the vaccine-induced clones from healthy vaccinees, merely 1 of 255 recognized common cold coronaviruses as well.

With the ViraFEST assay, the study expanded antigen-specific CD4+ T cells using viral peptide pools, then sequenced them. It was after approximately 11 days of culture that CD4+ T cells were isolated. As their vaccination, participants received two doses of either BNT162b2 or mRNA-1273. Half of the medium was exchanged for IL-2 medium on both days 3 and 7. With respect to this clone: The antigen remains undetermined.

TCRdb's table, derived via immunoSEQ multiplex PCR, lists solely in-frame clones and lacks some. Here the sample spans more than 60,000 clones, just under 75% being singletons. Germline loops: CDR1 SGHNT, CDR2 YYREEE (reference sequence). This CDR3 contains 16 residues. Trimming took 6 bases from V and 0 from J, leaving 18 bases between them. This specimen consisted of CD4+ T cells from PBMCs cultured with HCoV-229E spike peptides, obtained after COVID-19 vaccination. The chain uses TRBV5-4 and TRBJ1-2; D ambiguous. This clonotype originated in a human donor who received a COVID-19 vaccine. The CDR3 reads CASTKDGADTNYGYTF. CDR3 in DNA: TGTGCCAGCACCAAAGACGGAGCCGATACTAACTATGGCTACACCTTC.